One sample yielded the 18 T cell receptor beta chains listed below, sequenced in a study of beta chain features in type 1 diabetes. As every portion of the isolated RNA was reverse transcribed, the sequencing read expressed TCRB transcripts. TCRdb's copy holds only in-frame clones and misses some; the assay was immunoSEQ multiplex PCR. This repertoire shows fewer than 650,000 clones, roughly 15% found once; its top ten account for about 0.087%. The sample comprised naive CD4+ T cells from blood. These receptors all stem from a man aged 18 to 30 in good health.

The rearrangement uses TRBV7-2 and TRBJ2-5; D could derive from TRBD1 or TRBD2 (5 bases each). Germline lookup yields CDR1 SGHTA and CDR2 FQGNSA. The V gene lost 2 bases and the J gene lost 1 base, with 11 bases spanning the gap. The CDR3 is 15 residues long. This CDR3 reads CASSLSLGRQETQYF. CDR3 coding DNA: TGTGCCAGCAGCTTAAGCCTGGGACGCCAAGAGACCCAGTACTTC.

V and J are TRBV5-6 and TRBJ2-4; D is perhaps TRBD1 or TRBD2 (5 bases each). Germline CDR1 reads SGHDT; CDR2 reads YYEEEE. The V end was cut by 0 bases, the J end by 7 bases, with 11 bases between. The CDR3 sequence is 14 residues long. The CDR3 coding sequence is TGTGCCAGCAGCTTGGCTAAGTGGGGGAACATTCAGTACTTC. Translating it yields CASSLAKWGNIQYF. The variable domain in full, with the rest retrieved from reference TRBV5-6 and TRBJ2-4, is DAGVTQSPTHLIKTRGQQVTLRCSPKSGHDTVSWYQQALGQGPQFIFQYYEEEERQRGNFPDRFSGHQFPNYSSELNVNALLLGDSALYLCASSLAKWGNIQYFGAGTRLSVL.

V is TRBV7-2 and J is TRBJ1-1; tentative D call: TRBD1 (5 bases). The V end lost 7 bases, the J end lost 0 bases, and 15 bases lay between the germline ends. The germline V gene has CDR1 SGHTA and CDR2 FQGNSA. The CDR3 runs to 15 residues. The CDR3 spells CASTSGGVMNTEAFF. CDR3 nucleotides: TGTGCCAGCACCTCAGGAGGGGTGATGAACACTGAAGCTTTCTTT.

This clone came up a few times. The genes are TRBV11-3 and TRBJ2-2; possibly TRBD2 for D (5 bases). The CDR3 extends over 16 amino acids. CDR1 and CDR2 (germline): SGHNT, YENEEA. Deletions cut 5 bases from V and 2 bases from J, with 15 bases between. This CDR3 is CASSPGVSTNTGELFF. CDR3 coding DNA: TGTGCCAGCAGCCCCGGGGTCTCAACAAACACCGGGGAGCTGTTTTTT.

This rearrangement joins TRBV30 to TRBJ2-7; the D is unclear. V shed 2 bases and J shed 7 bases, with 9 bases lying between them. The CDR3 has 11 residues. CDR1 is GTSNPN, CDR2 SVGIG, per germline (reference sequence). The CDR3 bases are TGTGCCTGGAGTCACTTCATTGAGCAGTACTTC. It specifies CAWSHFIEQYF.

CDR3 loop: CASSVESRVQTQYF. The CDR3 DNA reads TGTGCCAGCAGCGTAGAATCCAGGGTGCAGACCCAGTACTTC. V gene TRBV9 combines with J gene TRBJ2-5, with D possibly being TRBD1 (5 bases). V was cut by 0 bases and J by 6 bases, with 12 bases left in between. The CDR3 covers 14 residues. Germline CDR1 reads SGDLS; CDR2 reads YYNGEE.

The table lists this clone with a few counts. The chain combines TRBV18 with TRBJ1-2, with 7 bases identical to TRBD1. This CDR3 is 15 amino acids long. V dropped 3 bases and J dropped 0; count of bases not matched to a gene: 4. Germline-derived CDR1 and CDR2 are KGHSH and LQKENI. CDR3 sequence reads: CASSPLGQANYGYTF. As DNA, the CDR3 is TGTGCCAGCTCACCCCTCGGACAGGCTAACTATGGCTACACCTTC.

This clone came up a few times. The V and J genes are TRBV5-1 and TRBJ1-1; a weak D match, TRBD1 (5 bases). From germline, CDR1 is SGHRS and CDR2 YFSETQ. The V and J ends lost 0 bases and 7 bases respectively, with 10 bases between them. The CDR3 is 13 residues long. Here the CDR3 DNA reads TGCGCCAGCAGCTTGGGCCAGGGCTTTGAAGCTTTCTTT. Its translation is CASSLGQGFEAFF.

This clone has only a few counts. V and J are TRBV7-9 and TRBJ2-3, with TRBD1 identical over 9 bases. Germline V gene sequence: CDR1 SEHNR, CDR2 FQNEAQ (reference sequence). V lost 2 bases to trimming and J lost 4 bases; unmatched junction nucleotides: 10. The CDR3 contains 17 residues. The CDR3 is CASSLRPRDRDADTQYF. Written as DNA, the CDR3 is TGTGCCAGCAGCTTAAGACCCCGGGACAGGGACGCAGATACGCAGTATTTT. The variable domain in full, with the rest retrieved from reference TRBV7-9 and TRBJ2-3, is DTGVSQNPRHKITKRGQNVTFRCDPISEHNRLYWYRQTLGQGPEFLTYFQNEAQLEKSRLLSDRFSAERPKGSFSTLEIQRTEQGDSAMYLCASSLRPRDRDADTQYFGPGTRLTVL.

This rearrangement joins TRBV13 to TRBJ1-1; TRBD1 might be the D (6 bases). CDR3 length equals 17 residues. V lost 0 bases to trimming and J lost 1 base, with 15 bases between them. Germline assignment: CDR1 PRHDT and CDR2 FYEKMQ (reference sequence). The DNA for the CDR3 is TGTGCCAGCAGCTTAGGCCATCCGGGCAGGGGGAACACTGAAGCTTTCTTT. Its protein is CASSLGHPGRGNTEAFF.

About this clone itself: Additional DNA sequences in this sample encode the identical CDR3. The chain employs TRBV11-2 and TRBJ2-5; unclear D gene. V lost 3 bases to trimming and J lost 5 bases, with 4 bases between them. This CDR3 comprises 11 residues. Germline lookup yields CDR1 SGHAT and CDR2 FQNNGV. CDR3 residues: CASSFRETQYF. The CDR3 DNA sequence: TGTGCCAGCAGCTTCCGGGAGACCCAGTACTTC.

This chain uses TRBV27 with TRBJ2-1; tentative D call: TRBD2 (6 bases). Germline V gene data show CDR1 as MNHEY and CDR2 as SMNVEV (reference sequence). The V end was cut by 9 bases, the J end by 0 bases, with 9 bases between. The CDR3 length is 13 residues. DNA of the CDR3: TGTGCCAGTGGCGGGGCCTCCTACAATGAGCAGTTCTTC. It translates to CASGGASYNEQFF.

The chain uses TRBV6-5 and TRBJ2-2, with 8 nucleotides matching TRBD2. Germline values: CDR1 MNHEY, CDR2 SVGAGI. V dropped 6 bases and J dropped 5; count of bases not matched to a gene: 8. The CDR3 loop spans 15 amino acids. This chain's CDR3 is CASSYGTRGTGELFF. The CDR3 DNA reads TGTGCCAGCAGCTACGGGACTAGGGGTACCGGGGAGCTGTTTTTT.

On this clone: A read error may produce the germline difference seen at one junction end. Within the sample, other DNA sequences also encode this same CDR3. The chain is built from TRBV7-2 and TRBJ1-2; 7 positions agree with TRBD1. CDR3 length: 13 amino acids. Germline assignment: CDR1 SGHTA and CDR2 FQGNSA. Here the CDR3 reads CASSLDRVGGYTF. The CDR3 region has the DNA TGTGCCAGCAGTTTAGACAGGGTGGGAGGCTACACCTTC.

The rearrangement joins TRBV7-2 to TRBJ1-5; D call uncertain. V was clipped by 1 base and J by 1 base, with 8 bases between them. The CDR3 spans 15 residues. Germline V gene lookup returns CDR1 SGHTA and CDR2 FQGNSA. The chain's CDR3 is CASSLEGQSNQPQHF. DNA of the CDR3: TGTGCCAGCAGCTTAGAGGGCCAGAGCAATCAGCCCCAGCATTTT.

There are a few counts of this clone. V usage is TRBV7-2 and J usage is TRBJ1-2; 8 bases are a match to TRBD1. Germline V gives CDR1 SGHTA, CDR2 FQGNSA. The CDR3 loop spans 15 amino acids. The trim removed 5 bases at V and 0 bases at J, leaving 5 bases unmatched. DNA for the CDR3: TGTGCCAGCAGCCCGACAGGGGTAACTAACTATGGCTACACCTTC. This sequence encodes CASSPTGVTNYGYTF.

This clone was seen a few times. The chain uses TRBV15 and TRBJ1-5, with no clear D. Between the trimmed V and J ends, which lost 6 bases and 1 base, there was a span of 7 bases. Germline V lookup: CDR1 LNHNV, CDR2 YYDKDF (reference sequence). The CDR3 length is 13 residues. The CDR3 bases are TGTGCCACCAGGGGATCGAGCAATCAGCCCCAGCATTTT. It translates to CATRGSSNQPQHF. Full variable domain (missing parts from reference TRBV15 and TRBJ1-5): DAMVIQNPRYQVTQFGKPVTLSCSQTLNHNVMYWYQQKSSQAPKLLFHYYDKDFNNEADTPDNFQSRRPNTSFCFLDIRSPGLGDTAMYLCATRGSSNQPQHFGDGTRLSIL.

J is TRBJ1-3 and V is TRBV7-2; 9 bases are a match to TRBD1. The germline CDR1 and CDR2 sequences are SGHTA and FQGNSA. The CDR3 length is 15 residues. V lost 4 bases and J lost 5; bases outside the gene matches: 6. Here the CDR3 reads CASSWGQGGRNTIYF. Here the CDR3 DNA reads TGTGCCAGCAGCTGGGGACAGGGCGGTCGAAACACCATATATTTT.